The 5 T cell receptor beta chains below come from one sample, sequenced in a study of glioma-infiltrating T cells after dendritic cell vaccination. Libraries were prepared by immunoSEQ multiplex PCR; TCRdb keeps only in-frame clonotypes and omits some of them. Of over 65,000 clones listed, 75% to 90% are singletons. Time point specified: after dendritic cell vaccination, including at tumor progression/relapse. Sequencing used blood, obtained after dendritic cell vaccination. Source of these receptors: a human donor with glioblastoma.

This rearrangement joins TRBV23-1 to TRBJ1-3; perhaps TRBD1 as D (6 bases). TRBV23-1 is filed as an ORF, its function uncertain. V lost 6 bases, J lost 2 bases, and 26 bases lay in between. The CDR3 has 19 amino acids. The CDR3 sequence is CASSPEGQKRPLAGNTIYF. The CDR3 DNA reads as TGCGCCAGCAGCCCCGAAGGACAGAAGCGACCTCTGGCTGGAAACACCATATATTTT.

This clone was found a few times. The V call is TRBV6-1, the J call TRBJ1-3, with 7 bases lining up with TRBD1. Germline V CDR1 and CDR2: MNHNS, SASEGT. V was clipped by 10 bases and J by 0 bases; unmatched bases: 3. This CDR3 is 13 amino acids long. CDR3 protein: CATHRGSGNTIYF. In DNA form, the CDR3 reads TGTGCCACCCACAGGGGCTCTGGAAACACCATATATTTT.

CDR3 sequence reads: CASGRRQGYEQYF. The CDR3 DNA reads as TGCGCCAGCGGTCGCCGGCAGGGCTACGAGCAGTACTTC. This rearrangement joins TRBV10-1 to TRBJ2-7, with a possible D match to TRBD1 (5 bases). V was cut by 8 bases and J by 3 bases, with 14 bases left in between. From germline, CDR1 is WNHNN and CDR2 SYGVQD (reference sequence). This CDR3 region has 13 residues.

The chain joins TRBV19 to TRBJ2-7; TRBD1 matches 7 bases. The V and J ends lost 7 bases and 1 base, in that order; junction bases with no gene match: 7. CDR1 is LNHDA, CDR2 SQIVND, per germline (reference sequence). CDR3 length: 14 residues. In DNA, the CDR3 is TGTGCCAGTAAGGGGACAGTTCATTCCTACGAGCAGTACTTC. This translates into CASKGTVHSYEQYF.

By proportion, this clone is medium-sized (0.01 to 0.1%). The chain links TRBV6-1 to TRBJ1-3; D gene unclear. Germline CDR1 and CDR2: MNHNS and SASEGT. Trimming took 3 bases from V and 0 from J, leaving 12 bases between them. CDR3 length: 16 residues. The CDR3 spells CASSEGLGDSGNTIYF. For the CDR3, the DNA is TGTGCCAGCAGTGAGGGCCTGGGAGACTCTGGAAACACCATATATTTT.